The subject of this entry is one TCR beta chain. Its target is unknown. The data stem from a study of a mutant IDH1 vaccine in newly diagnosed glioma. Study as a whole: Vaccines were first given 4-6 weeks after radiotherapy alone, or with temozolomide cycles. Earlier treatment was radiotherapy, temozolomide, or both, with most getting both.

Profiling relied on immunoSEQ multiplex PCR, and the TCRdb table lists in-frame clones only, not all of them. The table lists about 94,000 clones, 89% of them singletons. As to time point: week 47, end of study. The investigators gave 300 ug of mutant IDH1 20-mer peptide in each vaccine dose, together with topical imiquimod. V gave up 6 bases and J gave up 0 bases, with 12 bases separating them. The CDR3 covers 15 residues. CDR1 and CDR2 from the germline V gene are SGHTA and FQGNSA. This rearrangement joins TRBV7-2 to TRBJ2-1, with D perhaps TRBD1 (5 bases). Sequencing was performed on PBMCs, taken from a glioma patient whose treatment included an IDH1 peptide vaccine. The sequence was collected from a woman in her fifties or sixties with glioma. CDR3 in amino acids: CASSSYRSSYNEQFF. The CDR3 region has the DNA TGTGCCAGCAGTTCCTACAGGAGCTCCTACAATGAGCAGTTCTTC.